This T cell receptor (beta chain) was sequenced during a study of T cell responses to AZD1222 COVID-19 vaccine. Study conclusions and caveats: Clonal diversity was possibly underestimated, and the donors were mostly white British, with more females.

Worth noting for this clone: Its antigen is undetermined.

Clones were sequenced by immunoSEQ multiplex PCR, and TCRdb holds only the in-frame ones, with some missing. Of some 150,000 clones in the sample, under 95% were seen once. Trimming removed 3 bases from V and 0 bases from J, with 5 bases in between. The germline V gene has CDR1 KGHSH and CDR2 LQKENI. This CDR3 comprises 14 residues. The clonotype comes from an adult in good health. The sample here was peripheral blood, taken on day 0 of MenACWY control vaccination. The chain uses TRBV18 and TRBJ2-2, with D unresolved. This chain's CDR3 is CASSPRPNTGELFF. CDR3 in DNA: TGTGCCAGCTCACCGCGACCGAACACCGGGGAGCTGTTTTTT.